The next 31 T cell receptor beta chains were all read from a single sample in a study of regulatory T cells in long-lasting Graves disease. Time point: newly diagnosed GD, antithyroid drugs for less than 3 months. PBMC RNA was the source of the TCR library. Building the TCR beta libraries relied on iRepertoire HTBI primers, and CDR3 regions underwent Arm-PCR. TCRdb used MiXCR to reprocess the multiplex PCR reads, holding one entry per CDR3 protein. Of roughly 250,000 distinct CDR3 sequences detected, 18% appear once; the ten largest clones hold approximately 14%. These data also formed part of another study, on T cells in Graves' hyperthyroidism and ophthalmopathy.

Sequencing was performed on peripheral blood mononuclear cells (PBMCs), taken at new diagnosis, from a patient treated with antithyroid drugs. These receptor sequences come from a woman aged 25 to 39 with Graves disease.

In regard to this clonotype: Compared with germline, one end of the junction differs, possibly owing to a read error. The V gene is TRBV7-9, the J gene TRBJ2-5; D call uncertain. The length of the CDR3 is 13 residues. Germline CDR1 SEHNR, CDR2 FQNEAQ (reference sequence). CDR3 coding DNA: TGTGCCTGCAGCTACCCCATCCAAGAGACCCAGTACTTC. Its protein product is CACSYPIQETQYF.

This clonotype was counted at least ten times. This chain uses TRBV5-1 with TRBJ2-7; TRBD2 might be the D (6 bases). CDR1 and CDR2 from the germline V gene are SGHRS and YFSETQ. The CDR3 is made up of 14 amino acids. V was trimmed by 2 bases and J by 2 bases, leaving 11 bases between them. The CDR3 DNA is TGCGCCAGCAGCTTTTCCGGGGAGGCCTACGAGCAGTACTTC. Translated: CASSFSGEAYEQYF. Full variable domain (remainder filled in from reference TRBV5-1 and TRBJ2-7): KAGVTQTPRYLIKTRGQQVTLSCSPISGHRSVSWYQQTPGQGLQFLFEYFSETQRNKGNFPGRFSGRQFSNSRSEMNVSTLELGDSALYLCASSFSGEAYEQYFGPGTRLTVT.

In its sample, this clonotype was seen many times. V gene TRBV6-1 combines with J gene TRBJ1-5; D unresolved. Germline-derived CDR1 and CDR2 are MNHNS and SASEGT. The length of the CDR3 is 16 residues. Trimming removed 6 bases at V and 3 bases at J, with 18 bases between. The DNA for the CDR3 is TGTGCCAGCAGCCTACTCTCCGGGCGGATCAATCAGCCCCAGCATTTT. It specifies CASSLLSGRINQPQHF.

Many counts were recorded for this clonotype. The V gene is TRBV6-5, the J gene TRBJ2-1; D is undetermined. This CDR3 spans 14 amino acids. V was trimmed by 2 bases and J by 3 bases, leaving 8 bases between them. CDR1 and CDR2 (germline): MNHEY, SVGAGI. CDR3 nucleotide sequence: TGTGCCAGCAGTTACAGCCCTCTCTACAATGAGCAGTTCTTC. It encodes CASSYSPLYNEQFF.

J is TRBJ2-2 and V is TRBV10-1; 8 bases agree with TRBD2. The ends lost 6 bases at V and 4 bases at J; junction bases unmatched: 7. This CDR3 contains 15 residues. Germline V lookup: CDR1 WNHNN, CDR2 SYGVQD (reference sequence). The CDR3 protein is CASSGGGLGTGELFF. DNA of the CDR3: TGCGCCAGCAGCGGGGGGGGGCTGGGCACCGGGGAGCTGTTTTTT.

This clonotype was seen a few times. The genes are TRBV9 and TRBJ1-1; D might be TRBD1 (5 bases). This CDR3 is 12 amino acids long. Germline CDR1 is SGDLS and CDR2 is YYNGEE. Trimming shortened V by 7 bases and J by 10 bases, and 17 bases separated the two germline ends. This CDR3 is CASGPRDEAAFF. The CDR3 DNA reads TGTGCCAGCGGTCCTAGGGACGAGGCAGCTTTCTTT. The full variable domain, in which reference TRBV9 and TRBJ1-1 provide the parts outside the CDR3, is DSGVTQTPKHLITATGQRVTLRCSPRSGDLSVYWYQQSLDQGLQFLIQYYNGEERAKGNILERFSAQQFPDLHSELNLSSLELGDSALYFCASGPRDEAAFFGQGTRLTVV.

In its sample, this clonotype was seen many times. The chain recombines TRBV12-3 or TRBV12-4 with TRBJ1-2; D call uncertain. V dropped 2 bases and J dropped 5 bases, with 18 bases sitting between them. The CDR3 is 16 residues long. This chain's CDR3 is CASSLNYLTVPYGYTF. Written as DNA, the CDR3 is TGTGCCAGCAGTTTAAATTATCTTACTGTACCTTATGGCTACACCTTC.

This clonotype was seen at least ten times. V usage is TRBV6-1 and J usage is TRBJ1-2, with a tentative D call TRBD1 (6 bases). The CDR3 covers 14 residues. The ends were cut back, 6 bases at V and 3 bases at J, with 14 bases in the middle. Germline lookup yields CDR1 MNHNS and CDR2 SASEGT. The CDR3 nucleotides read TGTGCCAGCAGATCCGGGACAAGTTACTATGGCTACACCTTC. This translates into CASRSGTSYYGYTF.

The V gene is TRBV4-1, the J gene TRBJ2-5; 7 bases align to TRBD2. J lost 3 bases, V lost 2 bases, and 9 bases had no gene match. This CDR3 is built from 16 residues. CDR1 and CDR2 (germline): MGHRA, YSYEKL. The CDR3 loop reads CASSQLGGGIKETQYF. CDR3 nucleotide sequence: TGCGCCAGCAGCCAACTGGGGGGGGGGATCAAAGAGACCCAGTACTTC.

This clonotype was observed at least ten times. V usage is TRBV18 and J usage is TRBJ1-3; TRBD1 is a possible D gene (5 bases). CDR3 length equals 12 residues. Germline loops: CDR1 KGHSH, CDR2 LQKENI. Trimming removed 3 bases at V and 6 bases at J, with 6 bases between. CDR3 nucleotides: TGTGCCAGCTCACCGGGGGAAAACACCATATATTTT. Protein product: CASSPGENTIYF.

This clonotype was detected many times. The chain recombines TRBV10-3 with TRBJ2-3; D not certain. The CDR3 totals 14 residues. V was shortened by 0 bases and J by 1 base, with 5 bases between the two germline ends. Germline-derived CDR1 and CDR2 are ENHRY and SYGVKD. CDR3 residues: CAISESGGTDTQYF. The CDR3 nucleotides are TGTGCCATCAGTGAGTCTGGGGGCACAGATACGCAGTATTTT.

This clonotype was seen repeatedly, ten times or more. The rearrangement links TRBV7-2 to TRBJ2-5; a possible D gene is TRBD1 (6 bases). Germline V gene sequence: CDR1 SGHTA, CDR2 FQGNSA. V lost 1 base and J lost 1, with 7 bases in between. This CDR3 spans 14 amino acids. The CDR3 DNA sequence: TGTGCCAGCAGCTTAGGGACAGCCCAAGAGACCCAGTACTTC. This gives the protein CASSLGTAQETQYF. Full variable domain (outside the CDR3, taken from reference TRBV7-2 and TRBJ2-5): GAGVSQSPSNKVTEKGKDVELRCDPISGHTALYWYRQSLGQGLEFLIYFQGNSAPDKSGLPSDRFSAERTGGSVSTLTIQRTQQEDSAVYLCASSLGTAQETQYFGPGTRLLVL.

This clonotype appeared many times. This chain connects TRBV18 to TRBJ1-3, with 7 bases fitting TRBD1. Trimming took 3 bases from V and 2 from J; bases not matched to a gene: 4. Germline values: CDR1 KGHSH, CDR2 LQKENI. The CDR3 is made up of 15 amino acids. Here the CDR3 reads CASSPRTGAGNTIYF. DNA of the CDR3: TGTGCCAGCTCACCCCGGACAGGAGCTGGAAACACCATATATTTT. Looking up the rest from reference TRBV18 and TRBJ1-3 gives the full variable domain: NAGVMQNPRHLVRRRGQEARLRCSPMKGHSHVYWYRQLPEEGLKFMVYLQKENIIDESGMPKERFSAEFPKEGPSILRIQQVVRGDSAAYFCASSPRTGAGNTIYFGEGSWLTVV.

This clonotype occurred many times. The gene calls are TRBV12-3 or TRBV12-4 and TRBJ1-6, with D tentatively TRBD1 (6 bases). The ends were cut back, 3 bases at V and 5 bases at J, with 17 bases in the middle. This CDR3 has 17 residues. The chain's CDR3 is CASSFRRQAGHNSPLHF. CDR3 in DNA: TGTGCCAGCAGTTTCCGGCGACAGGCGGGGCATAATTCACCCCTCCACTTT.

In the case of this clonotype: Possible read error: a much larger clone is one base away. The rearrangement links TRBV6-1 to TRBJ1-4, with TRBD1 as a possible D gene (5 bases). Between the trimmed V and J ends, which lost 6 bases and 7 bases, there was a span of 18 bases. CDR1 is MNHNS and CDR2 is SASEGT in the germline V gene. This CDR3 is 15 amino acids long. The CDR3 DNA reads TGTGCCAGCAGCCCCGGGGAGGGGTTTGGTGAAAAACTGTTTTTT. Protein sequence: CASSPGEGFGEKLFF.

A single count supports this clonotype. This is likely an artifact of a read error, given a far larger clone one base away. The V call is TRBV7-3, the J call TRBJ2-3; tentatively, D is TRBD2 (6 bases). The J call could be wrong; TRBJ2-7 is a better fit for the DNA end. This CDR3 spans 15 amino acids. The germline V gene encodes CDR1 SGHTA and CDR2 FQGTGA. CDR3 residues: CASSLAGTFTSEQYF. DNA for the CDR3: TGTGCCAGCAGCTTAGCCGGGACTTTCACTAGTGAGCAGTACTTC.

This clonotype occurred many times. V is TRBV20-1 and J is TRBJ2-4, with D possibly being TRBD2 (6 bases). Germline assignment: CDR1 DFQATT and CDR2 SNEGSKA (reference sequence). This CDR3 is built from 17 residues. The V end was cut by 1 base, the J end by 4 bases, with 20 bases between. This chain's CDR3 is CSARGISGGTLKNIQYF. For the CDR3, the DNA is TGCAGTGCTAGAGGGATCTCTGGGGGGACCTTAAAAAACATTCAGTACTTC.

V usage is TRBV6-5 and J usage is TRBJ1-6; 9 bases line up with TRBD1. Germline V gene lookup returns CDR1 MNHEY and CDR2 SVGAGI. The CDR3 has 14 residues. V was pared by 2 bases and J by 14 bases, with 7 bases of the junction left unmatched. The CDR3 coding sequence is TGTGCCAGCAGTTACGGGACAGGGCTCTCGGCCCTCCACTTT. Translating gives CASSYGTGLSALHF.

In its sample, this clonotype was seen a few times. CDR3 nucleotides: TGTGCCAGTAGTAATAACAGGGGACGGAATAATTCACCCCTCCACTTT. It is translated as CASSNNRGRNNSPLHF. The chain links TRBV19 to TRBJ1-6, with 7 bases aligning to TRBD1. This CDR3 spans 16 amino acids. Germline CDR1 and CDR2: LNHDA and SQIVND (reference sequence). The trim removed 4 bases at V and 5 bases at J, leaving 8 bases unmatched.

This clonotype occurred a few times. With a much larger clone just one base away, this may be a read error. A read error is likely, as this CDR3 ends without the conserved phenylalanine or tryptophan. This chain connects TRBV3-1 to TRBJ1-3; maybe TRBD1 (6 bases). Trimming took 1 base from V and 0 from J, leaving 13 bases between them. CDR1 LGHDT and CDR2 YNNKEL come from the germline V gene (reference sequence). The CDR3 is 17 residues long. DNA of the CDR3: TGTGCCAGCAGCCAAGTATGGGACACTAGCTCTGGAAACACCATATATCTT. Translating it yields CASSQVWDTSSGNTIYL.

This clonotype has at least ten counts. V is TRBV20-1 and J is TRBJ2-3; possibly TRBD2 for D (5 bases). Trimming took off 3 bases at V and 3 bases at J, with 10 bases between the two ends. CDR3 size: 13 residues. Per the germline V gene, CDR1 is DFQATT and CDR2 is SNEGSKA (reference sequence). CDR3 in amino acids: CSASEGYTDTQYF. The CDR3 nucleotides are TGCAGTGCTAGTGAGGGTTATACAGATACGCAGTATTTT.

Points on this clonotype: A much larger clone lies a single base off, so this may be a read error. The V and J genes are TRBV19 and TRBJ2-1; 9 bases match TRBD1. J gave up 10 bases and V 6 bases, and 10 bases lay outside the gene matches. This CDR3 has 14 residues. Germline V gives CDR1 LNHDA, CDR2 SQIVND (reference sequence). CDR3 protein: CASRGTGSSYEQFF. The CDR3 bases are TGTGCCAGTAGAGGGACAGGGAGCTCCTACGAGCAGTTCTTC.

The table lists this clonotype with many counts. The V call is TRBV12-3 or TRBV12-4, the J call TRBJ2-3; D not certain. V lost 8 bases and J lost 5, with 17 bases in between. This CDR3 is built from 14 residues. CDR3 sequence: CASWEEAKIDTQYF. In nucleotides, the CDR3 is TGTGCCAGCTGGGAAGAAGCGAAAATAGATACGCAGTATTTT.

This clonotype has a count of ten or more. This sequence joins TRBV12-3 or TRBV12-4 and TRBJ1-6, with no clear D. V was clipped by 6 bases and J by 10 bases, with 16 bases between them. CDR3 length: 14 residues. The CDR3 DNA follows: TGTGCCAGCAGCCCAGTGCAGGCCCGGTCACCCCTCCACTTT. Translating gives CASSPVQARSPLHF.

With respect to this clonotype: This likely stems from a read error, as it lies one base from a far larger clone. V usage is TRBV3-1 and J usage is TRBJ1-3, with D possibly matching TRBD1 (5 bases). The germline V and J ends were trimmed by 1 base and 3 bases, with 7 bases remaining between them. The CDR3 totals 14 residues. The germline CDR1 and CDR2 sequences are LGHDT and YNNKEL (reference sequence). The CDR3 sequence: CASSQGGGGNTIYF. CDR3 DNA: TGTGCCAGCAGCCAAGGGGGGGGTGGAAACACCATATATTTT.

Comments on this clonotype: A far larger clone is one base from this, pointing to a likely read error. The chain couples TRBV7-2 to TRBJ2-1; D not certain. The germline CDR1 and CDR2 sequences are SGHTA and FQGNSA. V shed 2 bases and J shed 11 bases, with 22 bases lying between them. This CDR3 is built from 16 residues. In DNA form, the CDR3 reads TGTGCCAGCAGCTTAACCCCTCAACTCCGGGTAGTAAAGCAGTTCTTC. This codes for CASSLTPQLRVVKQFF.

This clonotype was recorded many times. The chain recombines TRBV5-1 with TRBJ2-1; no definite D call. This CDR3 has 17 residues. Trimming took off 0 bases at V and 7 bases at J, with 20 bases between the two ends. Germline V lookup: CDR1 SGHRS, CDR2 YFSETQ. CDR3: CASSLEASKTMSNEQFF. The CDR3 DNA is TGCGCCAGCAGCTTGGAAGCCAGTAAGACCATGAGTAATGAGCAGTTCTTC.

Many counts were recorded for this clonotype. The V and J genes are TRBV5-1 and TRBJ2-7; 7 bases map to TRBD1. CDR1 is SGHRS, CDR2 YFSETQ, per germline. Trimming at V came to 7 bases and at J to 2 bases, leaving 6 bases not matched to a gene. This CDR3 spans 13 amino acids. The CDR3 DNA sequence: TGCGCCAGCTCCGGGACAGATGCCTACGAGCAGTACTTC. It yields the protein CASSGTDAYEQYF.

This clonotype came up many times. The V and J genes are TRBV14 and TRBJ2-7; D is perhaps TRBD1 (5 bases). Germline lookup yields CDR1 SGHDN and CDR2 FVKESK. The ends were cut back, 6 bases at V and 6 bases at J, with 15 bases in the middle. The CDR3 is made up of 13 amino acids. This chain's CDR3 is CASSQGRSGEQYF. In nucleotides, the CDR3 is TGTGCCAGCAGTCAGGGAAGGTCCGGCGAGCAGTACTTC.

This clonotype was observed at least ten times. The V and J genes are TRBV7-9 and TRBJ1-1; D possibly corresponds to TRBD1 (5 bases). CDR1 is SEHNR, CDR2 FQNEAQ, per germline (reference sequence). The V end was cut by 4 bases, the J end by 4 bases, with 7 bases between. The CDR3 is made up of 12 amino acids. The CDR3 loop reads CASSYDSTEAFF. The CDR3 DNA reads as TGTGCCAGCAGCTACGACAGCACTGAAGCTTTCTTT. Using reference TRBV7-9 and TRBJ1-1 for the parts outside the CDR3, the full variable domain is DTGVSQNPRHKITKRGQNVTFRCDPISEHNRLYWYRQTLGQGPEFLTYFQNEAQLEKSRLLSDRFSAERPKGSFSTLEIQRTEQGDSAMYLCASSYDSTEAFFGQGTRLTVV.

In its sample, this clonotype was seen many times. The gene calls are TRBV19 and TRBJ1-5; maybe TRBD1 (5 bases). Looked up from germline, CDR1 is LNHDA and CDR2 is SQIVND (reference sequence). The V gene lost 8 bases and the J gene lost 3 bases, with 26 bases spanning the gap. This CDR3 has 18 residues. CDR3 sequence reads: CASSLGEGRRGPNQPQHF. CDR3 DNA: TGTGCCAGTTCATTGGGGGAGGGCAGAAGGGGACCCAATCAGCCCCAGCATTTT.